A selection of T cell receptor beta chains follows, all from one sample in a study of T cells in Graves' hyperthyroidism and ophthalmopathy. MiXCR, applied by TCRdb to the multiplex PCR reads, yields one record per CDR3 protein. The data contain some 800,000 distinct CDR3 sequences, 35% to 40% of them seen just once; the ten biggest clones take up 8% to 9%. The specimen was blood. Receptors were obtained from a man younger than 35 with Graves' hyperthyroidism. Each CDR3 is given with its conserved first and last residue. A D gene is named only where the DNA matches it firmly. Clone size is given for some rows only: seen once, a few or many times, or a class if the clone is expanded.

d_call,clone_size,j_call,v_call,cdr3_aa,cdr3_nt
.,.,TRBJ2-7,TRBV7-9,CASSSPLTGYEQYF,TGTGCCAGCAGCTCTCCCTTGACAGGCTACGAGCAGTACTTC
.,.,TRBJ1-2,TRBV29-1,CSSTARVGDGYTF,TGCAGCTCCACCGCCCGGGTTGGGGATGGCTACACCTTC
.,many,TRBJ1-1,TRBV11-2,CASTQGGTEAFF,TGTGCCAGCACCCAAGGGGGGACTGAAGCTTTCTTT
.,many,TRBJ1-5,TRBV19,CASSGAGEGQPQHF,TGTGCCAGTAGTGGGGCAGGGGAAGGTCAGCCCCAGCATTTT
.,many,TRBJ1-2,TRBV19,CASSNKFHYGYTF,TGTGCCAGTAGTAACAAGTTTCACTATGGCTACACCTTC
TRBD1,.,TRBJ1-2,TRBV2,CASSGGQGIWYGYTF,TGTGCCAGCAGTGGAGGACAGGGGATATGGTATGGCTACACCTTC
.,.,TRBJ1-1,TRBV5-6,CASNLISGREAFF,TGTGCCAGCAACTTGATATCAGGGCGGGAAGCTTTCTTT
.,few,TRBJ1-2,TRBV6-6,CASSLGRRGYTF,TGTGCCAGCAGCTTGGGGCGACGGGGCTACACCTTC
.,.,TRBJ1-3,TRBV7-2,CASILVAQGGNTIYF,TGTGCCAGCATCTTAGTGGCTCAAGGGGGAAACACCATATATTTT
TRBD1,.,TRBJ1-6,TRBV25-1,CASSLGQERYLSSPLHF,TGTGCCAGCAGCCTCGGACAGGAGAGGTACCTTTCATCACCCCTCCACTTT
TRBD1,.,TRBJ1-1,TRBV15,CATSGWTGMTEAFF,TGTGCCACCAGCGGGTGGACAGGGATGACTGAAGCTTTCTTT
TRBD2,many,TRBJ2-2,TRBV29-1,CSAGPGERGGELFF,TGCAGCGCTGGTCCGGGAGAGCGGGGCGGGGAGCTGTTTTTT
TRBD1,.,TRBJ1-5,TRBV2,CASSPGLTGGQPQHF,TGTGCCAGCTCACCAGGCTTGACAGGGGGTCAGCCCCAGCATTTT
.,.,TRBJ2-5,TRBV11-3,CASSIGTDRRETQYF,TGTGCCAGCAGCATAGGGACCGACCGGCGAGAGACCCAGTACTTC
TRBD1,.,TRBJ1-1,TRBV9,CASSAAGGGTEAFF,TGTGCCAGCAGCGCCGCAGGGGGGGGGACTGAAGCTTTCTTT
.,few,TRBJ1-6,TRBV6-6,CASGGFYNSPLHF,TGTGCCAGCGGGGGTTTCTATAATTCACCCCTCCACTTT
.,.,TRBJ2-5,TRBV2,CASRGLQRETQYF,TGTGCCAGCAGGGGACTCCAACGGGAGACCCAGTACTTC
.,.,TRBJ1-5,TRBV7-9,CASRLGSDIRQPQHF,TGTGCCAGCAGGCTAGGGTCGGACATAAGACAGCCCCAGCATTTT